This T cell receptor (beta chain) originates from a study of blood T cell repertoires in COVID-19. Study overall: The study drew acute and convalescent COVID-19 samples from the United States, Italy and Spain. Sources were T cells, B-cell-depleted T cells, or PBMCs; the material itself was cDNA or gDNA.

The CDR3 contains 14 residues. Per germline, CDR1 MNHNS and CDR2 SASEGT. Trimming pared 3 bases from V and 11 bases from J, leaving 14 bases between. Original methodology: Amplification of reference gene primers was used by the study to estimate nucleated cell counts. TCRdb keeps only in-frame clones here, not all; method: immunoSEQ multiplex PCR. From that table come the V and J calls and clone size; the DNA was used to work out D and trimming. The sample contains over 150,000 clones, around 82% of which appear only once. In Seattle, patients joined the study during active infection and were tracked longitudinally.

The sample was peripheral blood. The genes are TRBV6-1 and TRBJ1-6, with D possibly being TRBD1 (6 bases). This clonotype originated in a man aged 55 to 70 with COVID-19, enrolled during active disease. The CDR3 DNA sequence: TGTGCCAGCAGTGAGTTACAGGGAACGGCACCCCTCCACTTT. This codes for CASSELQGTAPLHF.